This T cell receptor beta chain was recorded in a study of cytomegalovirus exposure and HLA in healthy donors (dated by TCRdb to 2016 to 2017). Turning to the overall study: According to an earlier analysis of around 600 of the donors, 150 million to 200 million T cells yielded 117 million unique TCR beta sequences and about 300 Gb of sequence data. An early release covering roughly 600 HLA-typed donors comprised roughly 300 gigabases of sequencing data and approximately 85 million unique TCR sequences. Of the 300 to 400 genotyped donors, 65% to 90% fell in the genetic ancestry cluster associated with self-reported Caucasian donors. The study aimed to test whether signatures of past pathogen exposure could be identified by cataloging public T cell receptors. The T cell repertoires of under 700 subjects were profiled by immunosequencing and related to cytomegalovirus serostatus. In addition to the first cohort of approximately 650 subjects, a separate validation cohort of 130 or so different subjects was used. High-throughput TCR immunosequencing, statistical association of individual TCRs with disease status, and machine learning were combined to predict cytomegalovirus infection status. In a later analysis, previously published TCR beta repertoires from 550 to 750 donors were re-analyzed and high-resolution HLA genotyping was added so that TCR occurrence patterns could be studied. The later analysis used no new phenotypic data to find candidate immune exposures, relying instead on TCR beta sequences and their occurrence across donors. In an earlier analysis of about 590 of the donors, high-throughput TCR beta sequencing was used to judge whether each TCR beta V gene segment behaved as functional or pseudogenic. Alongside the repertoire data, information on donor age, sex, ethnicity and CMV serostatus was compiled. A later genetic analysis took genome-wide SNP genotypes for about 55% of the 666 donors and used that subset as a discovery cohort. All discovery cohort repertoires had been generated using a single sequencing platform. Both class I and class II loci were covered by HLA typing, at four-digit resolution. The number of donors typed differed by locus, with 629-630 for A, B, C, DRB1 and DQB1, more than 500 for DQA1, approximately 580 for DPA1, and approximately 470 for DPB1. Several DR-DQ haplotypes were treated as single units for association and clustering because of strong linkage in the cohort. On average, 235,054 unique TCR beta nucleotide sequences were sequenced per donor among about 400 genotyped donors of the cohort, with approximately 18% of those sequences being non-productive.

Including the terminal cysteine and phenylalanine, the CDR3 comprises 13 residues. Only the CDR3 part of the read is kept: 39 bases, read in frame from the first base. Relative to germline, V is 0 bases shorter and J is 5 bases shorter, with 7 bases between their ends. The germline V gene (reference sequence) sets CDR1 to GTSNPN and CDR2 to SVGIG. To prepare the library, the immunoSEQ multiplex PCR assay was applied. The multiplex PCR relied on a mix of 60 forward primers for TCR Vbeta segments and 13 reverse primers for TCR Jbeta segments. The CDR3 region of rearranged TCR beta genes was amplified from genomic DNA by a multiplex PCR assay. The Illumina HiSeq System was used to sequence the amplified TCR beta libraries as 87-base-pair reads. As for how the authors treated the data: A later analysis tallied 80 million to 95 million unique TCR beta chains across the approximately 670 repertoires, and about 10 million of those chains were shared by two or more donors. Raw reads were error-corrected and collapsed into unique sequences with a nearest-neighbor algorithm that merged closely related sequences to remove PCR and sequencing errors. V, D and J gene segments were assigned by aligning CDR3 sequences to IMGT reference sequences. For a sequence to be retained, at least a six-nucleotide match to both a V gene segment and a J gene segment was required. Rearrangements were called productive when the CDR3 lacked stop codons and stayed in frame with V and J; all others were non-productive. CDR3 was defined according to IMGT convention as the region running from the second conserved V-encoded cysteine to the conserved J-encoded phenylalanine. The earlier analysis of about 610 of the donors excluded any sequence lacking an unambiguous match to a single V gene segment. An earlier analysis of 587 of the donors classified V segments as functional when productive rearrangements were above 56.7% and as segregating when the standard deviation between donors was above 5%. A statistical classification framework was built for diagnosing cytomegalovirus status from the catalog of TCR beta chain sequences. A later analysis assigned V and J genes by comparing TCR nucleotide sequences with IMGT/GENE-DB human TR gene sequences. In a later analysis, CDR3 sequences and most-parsimonious VDJ recombination scenarios were assigned using the TCRdist pipeline. A later analysis defined each TCR beta chain by its CDR3 amino acid sequence plus V-gene family, and excluded reads lacking a unique V-gene family. In a later analysis, fewer than 600 highly shared, low-generation-probability nucleotide sequences were removed to address suspected cross-contamination and a sequencing artifact. A later analysis calculated a clonal expansion index for each public chain from normalized within-repertoire ranks of inferred template counts. In a later analysis, generation probabilities were computed using a VDJ recombination model fitted to out-of-frame rearrangements, and the results were checked against IGoR. A later analysis scored TCR-TCR, TCR-HLA and TCR-CMV co-occurrence with hypergeometric tests, applying a repertoire-size bias correction to TCR pairs. A later analysis estimated false discovery rates by permuting HLA or CMV assignments 20 times. A later analysis grouped co-occurring TCRs with DBSCAN, adding TCRdist sequence similarity when clustering within HLA-allele-positive subsets. Co-occurrence clustering excluded repertoires with fewer than 30,000 or more than 120,000 public chains, plus five with anomalous nucleotide sharing. TCRdb took over this immuneACCESS table, retaining in-frame rearrangements with V and J assigned. Such tables are incomplete; in checked studies, under half of the missing clones stem from an unresolved V gene, and the remainder is unexplained. The DNA gave D and trimming, while V, J and clone size come from that table. This sample gives over 150,000 clones in total; 75% to 90% of them show up just once. The ten largest clones represent more than 0.75% of the sample.

Overall study results and their limits: According to a later analysis, most CMV-associated TCR beta chains appeared to be HLA-restricted, and the HLA associations seemed to be driven largely by CMV exposure. The only immune exposure information available for the cohort was CMV serostatus. Most TCR sequences were seen in very few donors, while some public TCRs were found in many individuals. Because the 87-base-pair reads could not distinguish some IMGT-functional V segments, including TRBV6-2 and TRBV6-3, those segments were excluded. In a later genetic analysis, a missense DCLRE1C variant was associated with V-gene and J-gene trimming of TCR beta chains, and the association was replicated in an independent cohort. A total of around 150 TCR beta chains were listed by the study as associated with cytomegalovirus. In vitro tests confirmed that three of the cytomegalovirus-associated TCR beta chains recognize cytomegalovirus antigens. A later genetic analysis reported fewer N-insertions in productive TCRs among donors in an Asian-associated ancestry cluster than the roughly 670-donor mean. A later analysis associated around 16,000 TCR beta sequences with specific HLA alleles at a false discovery rate of 0.05. Assigning TCR associations to individual alleles was difficult when HLA alleles, especially DR and DQ, strongly co-occurred. In this cohort, only TCR beta chains were sequenced, and detectable features were limited by the absence of alpha or paired-chain data. The classifier was reported to diagnose cytomegalovirus status with high specificity and sensitivity in both the original and validation cohorts. The earlier analysis of fewer than 750 of the donors excluded seventeen rarely observed V segments, including chromosome 9 orphons, because counts were too low. The sequencing pipeline was judged likely to have produced a cluster of highly shared sequence variants as a technical artifact. A further reported finding was that TCR beta sequences accurately predicted the HLA-A and HLA-B alleles for most subjects in the first cohort. Presence/absence analyses assumed roughly uniform sequencing depth across donors, an assumption that may not hold. HLA typing was unavailable for some donors at each locus, so association tests used only the typed subset. A later analysis found that HLA-associated TCR beta chains were more clonally expanded and had lower generation probabilities than equally common non-associated chains. Several of the top co-occurrence clusters appeared to be linked to parvovirus B19, influenza, CMV and Epstein-Barr virus, according to a later analysis. In an earlier analysis of about 540 of the donors, most TCR beta V segments were observed in productive rearrangements about 90% or about 30% of the time, broadly matching IMGT annotations. It was suggested by the authors that the approach could potentially be generalized to other disease states and immunological phenotypes. Linkage disequilibrium might explain the correlated functional status among segregating V segments, but an unknown experimental factor could not be ruled out. In a later analysis, TCR association rates were found to vary across HLA loci, with the most associated TCRs seen for DRB1 alleles and the fewest for HLA-C alleles.

Of note for this clone: What this receptor recognizes is not known. Qualities for individual bases were not recorded, and no much larger clone is one base off. Different DNA sequences within this sample yield the same CDR3.

In total, fewer than 750 healthy bone marrow donors made up the cohort. At the time of sampling, every cohort member was nominally healthy, though immune exposures that went unrecorded were likely present. The donor tested CMV seropositive and was one of the 289 seropositive cohort members. Every donor gave a peripheral blood sample, and the peripheral blood mononuclear cells from that sample were used for TCR beta sequencing. The Qiagen DNeasy Blood Extraction Kit was used to extract genomic DNA from the blood cell samples. The sequence links TRBV30 to TRBJ1-4; confidence is insufficient to name the D gene. The origin of this receptor is a girl aged 2 to 10 in good health and CMV-seropositive. The sequencing sample was made of PBMCs. The CDR3 region: CAWSVGGNEKLFF. The nucleotide sequence is TGTGCCTGGAGTGTAGGCGGAAATGAAAAACTGTTTTTT.